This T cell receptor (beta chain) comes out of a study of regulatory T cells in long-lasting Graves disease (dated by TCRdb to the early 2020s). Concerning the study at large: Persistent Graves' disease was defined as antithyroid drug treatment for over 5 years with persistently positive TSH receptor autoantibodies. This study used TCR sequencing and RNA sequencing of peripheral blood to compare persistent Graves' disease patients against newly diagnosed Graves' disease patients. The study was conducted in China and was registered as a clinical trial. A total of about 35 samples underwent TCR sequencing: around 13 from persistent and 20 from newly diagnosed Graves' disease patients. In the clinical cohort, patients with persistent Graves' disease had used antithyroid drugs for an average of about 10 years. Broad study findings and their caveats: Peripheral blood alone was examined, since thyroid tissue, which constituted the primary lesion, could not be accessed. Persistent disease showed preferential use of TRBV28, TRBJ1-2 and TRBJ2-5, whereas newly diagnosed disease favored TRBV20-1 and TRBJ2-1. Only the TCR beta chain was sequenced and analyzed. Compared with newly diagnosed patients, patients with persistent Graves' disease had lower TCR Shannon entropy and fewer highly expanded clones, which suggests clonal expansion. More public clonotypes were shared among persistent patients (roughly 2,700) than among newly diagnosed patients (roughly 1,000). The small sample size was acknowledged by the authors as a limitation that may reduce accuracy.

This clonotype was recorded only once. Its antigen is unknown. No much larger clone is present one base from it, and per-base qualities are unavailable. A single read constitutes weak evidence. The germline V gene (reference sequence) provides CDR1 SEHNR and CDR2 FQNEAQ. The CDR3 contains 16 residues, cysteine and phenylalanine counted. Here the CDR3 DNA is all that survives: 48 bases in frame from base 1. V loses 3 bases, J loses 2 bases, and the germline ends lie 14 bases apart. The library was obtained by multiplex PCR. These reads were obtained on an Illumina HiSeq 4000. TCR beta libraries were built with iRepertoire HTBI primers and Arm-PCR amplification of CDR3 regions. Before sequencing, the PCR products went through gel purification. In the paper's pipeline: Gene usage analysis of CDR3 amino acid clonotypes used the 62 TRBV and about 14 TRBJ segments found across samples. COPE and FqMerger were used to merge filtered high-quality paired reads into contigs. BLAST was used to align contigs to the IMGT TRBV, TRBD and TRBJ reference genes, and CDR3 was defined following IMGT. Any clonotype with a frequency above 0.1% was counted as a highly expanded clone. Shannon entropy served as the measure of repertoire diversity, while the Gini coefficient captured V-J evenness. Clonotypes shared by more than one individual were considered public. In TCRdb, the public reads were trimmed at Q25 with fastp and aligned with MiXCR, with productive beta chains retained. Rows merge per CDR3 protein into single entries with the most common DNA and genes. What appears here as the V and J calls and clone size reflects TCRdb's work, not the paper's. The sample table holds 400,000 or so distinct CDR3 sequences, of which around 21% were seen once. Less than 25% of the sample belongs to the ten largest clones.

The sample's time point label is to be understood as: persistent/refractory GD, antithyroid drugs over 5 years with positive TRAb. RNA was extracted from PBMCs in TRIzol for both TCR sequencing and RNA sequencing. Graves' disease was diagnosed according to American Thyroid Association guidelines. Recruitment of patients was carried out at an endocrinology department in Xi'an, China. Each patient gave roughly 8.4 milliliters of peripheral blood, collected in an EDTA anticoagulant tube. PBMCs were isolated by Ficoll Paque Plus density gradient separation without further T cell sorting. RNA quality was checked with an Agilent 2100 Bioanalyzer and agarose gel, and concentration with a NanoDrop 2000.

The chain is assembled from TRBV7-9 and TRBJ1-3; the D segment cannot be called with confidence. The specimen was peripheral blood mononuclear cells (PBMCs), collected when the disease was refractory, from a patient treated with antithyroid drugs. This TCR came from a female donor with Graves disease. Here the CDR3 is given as CASSFPQLPAGNTIYF. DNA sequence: TGTGCCAGCAGCTTTCCCCAACTCCCCGCTGGAAACACCATATATTTT.